Listed below are T cell receptor beta chains from one sample, sequenced in a study of CD8 T cells in Susac syndrome. TCRdb re-analysed the immunoSEQ multiplex PCR reads in MiXCR, keeping a single row per CDR3 protein. This table has tens of thousands of distinct CDR3 sequences, just over 90% appearing once. Sample: CD4+ T cells from PBMCs. Source of these receptors: a human donor with Susac syndrome. Both conserved end residues are part of each CDR3. A D gene is named only where the DNA matches it firmly. Clone size is shown for a subset of rows, as once, few, many or a class of expanded clone.

d_gene: .; j_gene: TRBJ2-2; abundance: once; v_gene: TRBV7-8; CDR3nt: TGTGCCAGCAGCCGCTTCTTCGCGATGACCGGGGAGCTGTTTTTT; CDR3aa: CASSRFFAMTGELFF
d_gene: .; j_gene: TRBJ1-2; abundance: .; v_gene: TRBV28; CDR3nt: TGTGCCAGCAGTTTACCGGGCCTCACGAGGGGCGGCTACACCTTC; CDR3aa: CASSLPGLTRGGYTF
d_gene: .; j_gene: TRBJ1-1; abundance: .; v_gene: TRBV30; CDR3nt: TGTGCCTGGAAAGTGGGTACCAACACTGAAGCTTTCTTT; CDR3aa: CAWKVGTNTEAFF
d_gene: TRBD1; j_gene: TRBJ1-4; abundance: once; v_gene: TRBV7-2; CDR3nt: TGTGCCAGCAGCTTCGACAGGGGAACTAATGAAAAACTGTTTTTT; CDR3aa: CASSFDRGTNEKLFF
d_gene: TRBD1; j_gene: TRBJ1-2; abundance: .; v_gene: TRBV7-2; CDR3nt: TGTGCCAGCAGCTCGGGACAGGACTATGGCTACACCTTC; CDR3aa: CASSSGQDYGYTF
d_gene: .; j_gene: TRBJ2-4; abundance: .; v_gene: TRBV20-1; CDR3nt: TGCAGTGCTTCCTCTTTTAGTGGGGGGGCCAAAAACATTCAGTACTTC; CDR3aa: CSASSFSGGAKNIQYF
d_gene: TRBD1; j_gene: TRBJ1-1; abundance: .; v_gene: TRBV20-1; CDR3nt: TGCAGTGCTAGACAGGGGGGAGAGGTGAACACTGAAGCTTTCTTT; CDR3aa: CSARQGGEVNTEAFF
d_gene: .; j_gene: TRBJ1-6; abundance: .; v_gene: TRBV20-1; CDR3nt: TGCAGTGCTAGTCCTGACAGGAACTCCTATAATTCACCCCTCCACTTT; CDR3aa: CSASPDRNSYNSPLHF
d_gene: TRBD1; j_gene: TRBJ1-1; abundance: .; v_gene: TRBV7-2; CDR3nt: TGTGCCAGCAACGCCAGGACAGGGGGATACACTGAAGCTTTCTTT; CDR3aa: CASNARTGGYTEAFF
d_gene: .; j_gene: TRBJ2-7; abundance: .; v_gene: TRBV18; CDR3nt: TGTGCCAGCTCCCCGAACCGGGGCCAAGAGCAGTACTTC; CDR3aa: CASSPNRGQEQYF
d_gene: .; j_gene: TRBJ1-5; abundance: .; v_gene: TRBV7-2; CDR3nt: TGTGCCAGCAGCTCTATGGGTGGCCAGCCCCAGCATTTT; CDR3aa: CASSSMGGQPQHF
d_gene: .; j_gene: TRBJ1-2; abundance: .; v_gene: TRBV5-1; CDR3nt: TGCGCCAGCAGCTTGGGGAGGGGTGCGTTGGGCTACACCTTC; CDR3aa: CASSLGRGALGYTF
d_gene: .; j_gene: TRBJ2-7; abundance: .; v_gene: TRBV5-8; CDR3nt: TGTGCCAGCAGCTTGTGGGGGACCTACGAGCAGTACTTC; CDR3aa: CASSLWGTYEQYF
d_gene: .; j_gene: TRBJ1-2; abundance: once; v_gene: TRBV20-1; CDR3nt: TGCAGTGCCACCAGAGGTGGAGGATTGAACTATGGCTACACCTTC; CDR3aa: CSATRGGGLNYGYTF
d_gene: TRBD1; j_gene: TRBJ2-6; abundance: .; v_gene: TRBV28; CDR3nt: TGTGCCAGCAGTTCTCAGGGGGCCAGCAGGGGAGAAACTTCTGGGGCCAACGTCCTGACTTTC; CDR3aa: CASSSQGASRGETSGANVLTF
d_gene: .; j_gene: TRBJ1-5; abundance: few; v_gene: TRBV6-5; CDR3nt: TGTGCCAGCAGTTACTCGAAAGGGACGAAGCCCCAGCATTTT; CDR3aa: CASSYSKGTKPQHF